The 21 T cell receptor beta chains below come from one sample, sequenced in a study of shared clonotypes between healthy human individuals. Data came from immunoSEQ multiplex PCR; TCRdb stores just in-frame clones and leaves some out. This sample carries roughly 1.4 million clones, 98% of them seen once, and the ten largest clones take 0.36%. The sequencing sample was made of naive CD4+ T cells sorted from blood. Subset reported: CD45RA+ positively selected. Every receptor here comes from a young man in good health.

The V call is TRBV28, the J call TRBJ1-5, with D perhaps matching TRBD1 (6 bases). Between the trimmed V and J ends, which lost 5 bases and 9 bases, there was a span of 23 bases. Germline lookup yields CDR1 MDHEN and CDR2 SYDVKM. This CDR3 has 16 amino acids. The CDR3 DNA sequence: TGTGCCAGCAGTATTATGCAAGGGGGGAGGCGGGGGCCCCAGCATTTT. Translation gives CASSIMQGGRRGPQHF.

With regard to this clone: The same CDR3 also results from other DNA sequences found in this sample. V is TRBV11-2 and J is TRBJ2-7; D gene uncertain. Between the trimmed V and J ends, which lost 2 bases and 4 bases, there was a span of 3 bases. Germline V gives CDR1 SGHAT, CDR2 FQNNGV. The CDR3 covers 11 residues. The CDR3 DNA reads TGTGCCAGCAGCTTATTATACGAGCAGTACTTC. Protein: CASSLLYEQYF.

V is TRBV5-4 and J is TRBJ2-3, with 13 bases that match TRBD2. V dropped 4 bases and J dropped 3; count of bases not matched to a gene: 2. In germline, CDR1 is SGHNT, CDR2 YYREEE (reference sequence). The CDR3 extends over 15 amino acids. This CDR3 is CASSTSGRATDTQYF. In nucleotides, the CDR3 is TGTGCCAGCAGCACTAGCGGGAGGGCAACAGATACGCAGTATTTT.

The chain recombines TRBV6-5 with TRBJ1-3; D call uncertain. This CDR3 is 13 amino acids long. Germline CDR1 MNHEY, CDR2 SVGAGI. V was trimmed by 5 bases and J by 4 bases, leaving 9 bases between them. CDR3 loop: CASSSPKGNTIYF. The CDR3, as DNA: TGTGCCAGCAGTAGCCCGAAAGGAAACACCATATATTTT.

This clone came up once. The chain links TRBV5-4 to TRBJ2-3; 13 nucleotides match TRBD2. CDR3 length: 16 residues. CDR1 is SGHNT, CDR2 YYREEE, per germline (reference sequence). V was clipped by 4 bases and J by 4 bases; unmatched bases: 6. CDR3 sequence reads: CASSVGLAGRADTQYF. DNA of the CDR3: TGTGCCAGCAGCGTGGGACTAGCGGGACGGGCAGATACGCAGTATTTT.

This chain uses TRBV29-1 with TRBJ2-7; the D gene could be TRBD1 or TRBD2 (5 bases each). The V gene lost 4 bases and the J gene lost 6 bases, with 16 bases spanning the gap. This CDR3 contains 13 residues. Germline values: CDR1 SQVTM, CDR2 ANQGSEA. The CDR3 DNA reads TGCAGCGTTGTCGGGACGGTGAGGGGCGAGCAGTACTTC. Translation gives CSVVGTVRGEQYF.

The gene calls are TRBV11-2 and TRBJ2-7; D ambiguous. The CDR3 covers 11 residues. Trimming removed 2 bases at V and 5 bases at J, with 4 bases between. Germline CDR1 reads SGHAT; CDR2 reads FQNNGV. Here the CDR3 DNA reads TGTGCCAGCAGCTTAAGGGACGAGCAGTACTTC. It yields the protein CASSLRDEQYF.

This chain joins TRBV28 and TRBJ2-7, with D maybe TRBD1 (6 bases). The CDR3 is 13 amino acids. In germline, CDR1 is MDHEN, CDR2 SYDVKM. CDR3 sequence reads: CAVGQRASYEQYF. The CDR3 region has the DNA TGTGCTGTAGGACAGCGAGCCTCCTACGAGCAGTACTTC.

This clone appeared a single time. The chain employs TRBV6-4 and TRBJ2-7, with D possibly called TRBD1 or TRBD2 (6 bases each). Germline V gene sequence: CDR1 MRHNA, CDR2 SNTAGT. The V and J ends lost 9 bases and 3 bases respectively, with 21 bases between them. The CDR3 length is 15 residues. The CDR3 protein is CASRQEGSLIYEQYF. The CDR3 coding sequence is TGTGCCAGTCGACAGGAGGGGAGCTTGATCTACGAGCAGTACTTC.

The V gene is TRBV7-9, the J gene TRBJ2-1; the match to TRBD2 covers 13 bases. The CDR3 spans 16 residues. Germline values: CDR1 SEHNR, CDR2 FQNEAQ (reference sequence). The J segment lost 7 bases and the V segment lost 5 bases, leaving 8 bases of the junction unmatched. The CDR3 region is CASSPGTSGISNEQFF. The CDR3 nucleotides read TGTGCCAGCAGCCCCGGGACTAGCGGGATTTCAAATGAGCAGTTCTTC. The variable domain in full, completed from reference TRBV7-9 and TRBJ2-1, reads DTGVSQNPRHKITKRGQNVTFRCDPISEHNRLYWYRQTLGQGPEFLTYFQNEAQLEKSRLLSDRFSAERPKGSFSTLEIQRTEQGDSAMYLCASSPGTSGISNEQFFGPGTRLTVL.

The chain links TRBV11-2 to TRBJ1-2; perhaps TRBD1 as D (5 bases). From germline, CDR1 is SGHAT and CDR2 FQNNGV. The V gene lost 5 bases and the J gene lost 8 bases, with 15 bases spanning the gap. This CDR3 has 13 residues. CDR3 sequence (DNA): TGTGCCAGCAGCGCCCTACCTGGGGGGGGCTACACCTTC. Amino acids: CASSALPGGGYTF.

The chain couples TRBV29-1 to TRBJ2-3; TRBD2 agrees at 8 bases. The CDR3 covers 15 residues. Trimming took 2 bases from V and 0 from J; bases not matched to a gene: 4. Per the germline V gene, CDR1 is SQVTM and CDR2 is ANQGSEA. The CDR3 DNA follows: TGCAGCGTTGAATTCCCTAGCGGGAGCACAGATACGCAGTATTTT. Amino acids: CSVEFPSGSTDTQYF.

The rearrangement links TRBV4-1 to TRBJ2-1; 8 nucleotides match TRBD2. This CDR3 has 18 amino acids. V lost 6 bases and J lost 1; bases outside the gene matches: 14. CDR1 is MGHRA and CDR2 is YSYEKL in the germline V gene. CDR3 sequence (DNA): TGCGCCAGCAGTCGTAATACGCCGAGCGGGAGATCCTACAATGAGCAGTTCTTC. The encoded protein is CASSRNTPSGRSYNEQFF.

The rearrangement joins TRBV11-3 to TRBJ2-5; D is undetermined. The CDR3 has 13 residues. Trimming stripped 2 bases from V and 4 bases from J, with 8 bases between. Germline loops: CDR1 SGHNT, CDR2 YENEEA. CDR3 in DNA: TGTGCCAGCAGCTTATCTAGGTCAGAGACCCAGTACTTC. Its protein product is CASSLSRSETQYF.

To note about this clone: The same CDR3 can be traced to other DNA sequences in this sample. The chain is built from TRBV18 and TRBJ2-7, with 11 bases fitting TRBD1. The CDR3 sequence is 15 residues long. The V and J ends lost 3 bases and 0 bases, in that order; junction bases with no gene match: 1. Looked up from germline, CDR1 is KGHSH and CDR2 is LQKENI. CDR3 region: CASSPGTGGSYEQYF. The CDR3 nucleotides read TGTGCCAGCTCACCCGGGACAGGGGGCTCCTACGAGCAGTACTTC.

This sequence joins TRBV18 and TRBJ2-3; 7 positions match TRBD2. V shed 4 bases, J shed 5 bases, and the junction held 15 bases outside the gene matches. Germline V CDR1 and CDR2: KGHSH, LQKENI. The CDR3 totals 17 residues. DNA for the CDR3: TGTGCCAGCTCACTCTCGACTAGCTATTTCATCATAGATACGCAGTATTTT. Translation gives CASSLSTSYFIIDTQYF.

Worth noting for this clone: The junction shows a germline mismatch at one end, possibly a read error. The V call is TRBV5-1, the J call TRBJ1-5; D is undetermined. Germline CDR1 SGHRS, CDR2 YFSETQ. The CDR3 sequence is 14 residues long. The CDR3 loop is CASRLDPGGQPQHF. In nucleotides, the CDR3 is TGCGCCAGCAGATTGGACCCGGGTGGTCAGCCCCAGCATTTT.

This chain uses TRBV7-2 with TRBJ1-2, with 8 bases aligning to TRBD1. Trimming removed 6 bases from V and 3 bases from J; junction bases left unmatched: 6. Per germline, CDR1 SGHTA and CDR2 FQGNSA. This CDR3 comprises 14 residues. This CDR3 is CASSQDRGDYGYTF. The CDR3 DNA reads as TGTGCCAGCAGTCAAGACAGGGGCGACTATGGCTACACCTTC.

The chain joins TRBV6-1 to TRBJ2-3, with 11 nucleotides matching TRBD2. Per germline, CDR1 MNHNS and CDR2 SASEGT. The CDR3 loop spans 15 amino acids. V shed 5 bases, J shed 6 bases, and the junction held 7 bases outside the gene matches. The CDR3 DNA sequence: TGTGCCAGCAGTAGCCTAGCGGGAGGTGGGGATACGCAGTATTTT. This gives the protein CASSSLAGGGDTQYF.

This chain joins TRBV30 and TRBJ2-1; weak D call: TRBD1 (6 bases). The germline V and J ends were trimmed by 1 base and 2 bases, with 12 bases remaining between them. The CDR3 runs to 15 residues. CDR1 and CDR2 (germline): GTSNPN, SVGIG (reference sequence). Here the CDR3 DNA reads TGTGCCTGGAGTGAGCAGGGGTTTACCTACAATGAGCAGTTCTTC. This codes for CAWSEQGFTYNEQFF. Supplemented by reference TRBV30 and TRBJ2-1, the full variable domain reads SQTIHQWPATLVQPVGSPLSLECTVEGTSNPNLYWYRQAAGRGLQLLFYSVGIGQISSEVPQNLSASRPQDRQFILSSKKLLLSDSGFYLCAWSEQGFTYNEQFFGPGTRLTVL.

This chain connects TRBV5-5 to TRBJ1-1; 12 nucleotides agree with TRBD1. The CDR3 spans 19 residues. CDR1 is SGHKS, CDR2 YYEKEE, per germline (reference sequence). Losses at the gene ends were 0 bases for V and 11 bases for J; bases not matched to a gene: 20. CDR3 amino acids: CASSLGFLGTGGAVLRAFF. CDR3 coding DNA: TGTGCCAGCAGCTTGGGTTTCCTCGGGACAGGGGGCGCAGTCCTGCGGGCTTTCTTT.